This TCR beta chain stems from a study of a mutant IDH1 vaccine in newly diagnosed glioma. Whole-study context: Earlier therapy was either radiotherapy, temozolomide, or both, and most got both.

Sequencing used immunoSEQ multiplex PCR; TCRdb keeps in-frame clones, though not all of them. The table lists 75,000 to 100,000 clones, about 80% of them singletons, with around 5% in the top ten. As to time point: baseline, week 1 (first vaccination visit). Treatment given: pre-vaccination baseline after standard-of-care therapy. New WHO grade 3 or 4 IDH1-mutant, ATRX-lost astrocytomas were present in all donors. Trimming left V 5 bases short and J 6 bases short, with 16 bases between. CDR3 length equals 14 residues. Germline V gives CDR1 SGHVS, CDR2 FQNEAQ. The sample here was PBMCs, taken from a glioma patient treated with radiotherapy, temozolomide or both. This clonotype was obtained from a middle-aged man with glioma. Some clones in this sample may be carry-over from other donors' samples. V usage is TRBV7-8 and J usage is TRBJ1-2; D uncertain. CDR3 DNA sequence: TGTGCCAGCAGCCCCCGGGGATATCGTAATGGCTACACCTTC. This encodes CASSPRGYRNGYTF. Full variable domain (remainder filled in from reference TRBV7-8 and TRBJ1-2): GAGVSQSPRYKVAKRGQDVALRCDPISGHVSLFWYQQALGQGPEFLTYFQNEAQLDKSGLPSDRFFAERPEGSVSTLKIQRTQQEDSAVYLCASSPRGYRNGYTFGSGTRLTVV.